This T cell receptor (beta chain) was profiled in a study of spatial heterogeneity in lung cancer (dated by TCRdb to between 2018 and 2021). For context, the study as a whole: Beta-chain transcripts were consistently detected in greater numbers than alpha-chain transcripts, which likely reflected higher beta-chain transcript abundance. TCR transcript counts in tumor regions correlated strongly with a T cell transcriptional module score from matched bulk RNA-seq. In the raw uncorrected reads, each unique combination of TCR and UMI appeared more than ten times on average. The study quantitatively compared TCR alpha and beta repertoires across multiple tumor regions, matched nontumor lung and blood in non-small cell lung cancer. Nonsynonymous mutation counts, determined by whole-exome sequencing of tumor tissue, were related to TCR repertoire features. Both alpha and beta chains were TCR-sequenced in 210 or so tumor regions, roughly 70 matched nontumor lung samples and over 55 PBMC samples obtained at surgery.

The investigation overall reported the following: The number of expanded intratumoral alpha and beta TCRs correlated with the tumor nonsynonymous mutation count. Counts of ubiquitous and regional expanded TCRs correlated with counts of ubiquitous and regional nonsynonymous mutations, respectively. TCR-seq coverage of tumor T cells was estimated at only approximately 7% for alpha chains and approximately 13% for beta chains. Confirming at a functional level the hypothesis that regional TCRs recognize regional mutations was considered to require additional single-cell paired TCR alpha and beta sequencing.

In the germline V gene, CDR1 corresponds to MNHNS and CDR2 to SASEGT. Trimming takes 7 bases from V and 4 bases from J, and the germline ends sit 14 bases apart. The CDR3 contains 14 residues, cysteine and phenylalanine counted. Solely the CDR3 DNA is kept, with 42 bases framed from the first base. The time point label of this sample denotes: sample taken at primary tumor resection. Samples were obtained from around 72 patients with early-stage, untreated non-small cell lung cancer from the lung TRACERx cohort. For TCR sequencing, whole RNA was extracted from tumor and nontumor lung tissue, or from cryopreserved PBMC samples, and no cell sorting was done. Patients were selected for TCR sequencing only if sufficient RNA was available from at least two tumor regions. A lung pathologist reviewed the tumor and adjacent nontumor lung specimens before the specimens were selected. By share, this clonotype ranks as medium-sized (0.01 to 0.1%). Its antigen remains unidentified. No clone much larger than this one lies a single base away; base qualities are absent.

The library was obtained by 5' RACE. TCRdb names NextSeq 500 as the instrument used. The TCR library protocol attached a unique molecular identifier to each TCR cDNA molecule to allow correction of PCR and sequencing errors. The original methods were these. Decombinator tools were used for TCR identification, UMI-based error correction and CDR3 extraction. Expanded TCRs were defined as those above a frequency of 2 per 1,000, corresponding to the top 1% of the tumor frequency distribution. Expanded tumor TCRs were classed as regional if statistically deemed absent (corrected P<0.05) from at least one tumor region, otherwise ubiquitous. Renyi diversity was computed with the R vegan package after each repertoire had been subsampled 100 times to 5,000 TCRs. CDR3 similarity networks were built from amino acid triplet string-kernel similarity, with CDR3s being connected when pairwise similarity was above 0.82. TCRdb reworked the public reads: Q25 trimming with fastp, MiXCR clone assembly, productive beta chains retained. Identical CDR3 protein sequences are pooled into one entry, listed with their most common genes and DNA. TCRdb, not the original authors, processed these V and J calls. This sample is represented by approximately 3,500 distinct CDR3 sequences; about 15% of them were singletons. Of the sample, 23% is held by the ten largest clones.

Sequencing used lung tumor tissue, obtained at surgery. The rearrangement joined TRBV6-1 to TRBJ1-5; confidence is insufficient to name the D gene. The TCR was taken from a female donor with early-stage non-small cell lung cancer. The CDR3 has the sequence CASIGLTANQPQHF. The nucleotide sequence reads TGTGCCAGCATTGGATTAACAGCAAATCAGCCCCAGCATTTT.